This TCR beta chain was identified during a study of PD-1 blockade in classical Hodgkin lymphoma. Study background: Patients were infused with nivolumab 3 mg/kg every 2 weeks.

With no exception, relapse followed autologous stem cell transplantation in all patients, and brentuximab vedotin exposure varied. Germline lookup yields CDR1 LNHDA and CDR2 SQIVND (reference sequence). This CDR3 spans 17 amino acids. V shed 3 bases, J shed 4 bases, and the junction held 9 bases outside the gene matches. A remark on this clone: The antigen is unknown.

This table comes from immunoSEQ multiplex PCR, and its TCRdb copy is limited to in-frame clones, with some not included. The sample holds approximately 12,000 clones, over 70% seen once. Whole-study results and caveats: Baseline TCR diversity was reportedly lower in newly diagnosed patients than in healthy donors. It was reported as lower still in relapsed/refractory patients. Patients newly diagnosed and complete responders had comparable baseline diversity.

The clonotype was recovered from a human donor with classical Hodgkin lymphoma. The sample consisted of peripheral blood mononuclear cells (PBMCs), taken at baseline. This chain joins TRBV19 and TRBJ2-1, with 10 bases that match TRBD2. CDR3 in DNA: TGTGCCAGTAGTATGGGCAGGGGACTAGCGACGTACAATGAGCAGTTCTTC. This translates into CASSMGRGLATYNEQFF. The full variable domain, in which reference TRBV19 and TRBJ2-1 provide the parts outside the CDR3, is DGGITQSPKYLFRKEGQNVTLSCEQNLNHDAMYWYRQDPGQGLRLIYYSQIVNDFQKGDIAEGYSVSREKKESFPLTVTSAQKNPTAFYLCASSMGRGLATYNEQFFGPGTRLTVL.